This TCR beta chain was identified in a study of T cell responses to AZD1222 COVID-19 vaccine. Trimming shortened V by 5 bases and J by 0 bases, and 6 bases separated the two germline ends. CDR3 length: 13 residues. Germline values: CDR1 SGHNT, CDR2 YYREEE (reference sequence). Points from the study as a whole: The donor cohort was predominantly white British with a female majority, and clonal diversity may have been underestimated. Just six AZD1222 recipients were seropositive at baseline.

The repertoire was sequenced with immunoSEQ multiplex PCR; TCRdb's copy has only in-frame clones and lacks some. In the table there are approximately 150,000 clones, about 89% of which are singletons. To note about this clone: Its antigen remains unidentified.

Recipients boosted at about 4 weeks or about 12 weeks are pooled. This chain uses TRBV5-4 with TRBJ2-1; no definite D call. The clonotype was recovered from an adult who received the AZD1222 COVID-19 vaccine. The sequencing here drew on peripheral blood, taken 28 days after the second AZD1222 dose. As DNA, the CDR3 is TGTGCCAGCAGTCCCCGCTCCTACAATGAGCAGTTCTTC. Translating it yields CASSPRSYNEQFF.